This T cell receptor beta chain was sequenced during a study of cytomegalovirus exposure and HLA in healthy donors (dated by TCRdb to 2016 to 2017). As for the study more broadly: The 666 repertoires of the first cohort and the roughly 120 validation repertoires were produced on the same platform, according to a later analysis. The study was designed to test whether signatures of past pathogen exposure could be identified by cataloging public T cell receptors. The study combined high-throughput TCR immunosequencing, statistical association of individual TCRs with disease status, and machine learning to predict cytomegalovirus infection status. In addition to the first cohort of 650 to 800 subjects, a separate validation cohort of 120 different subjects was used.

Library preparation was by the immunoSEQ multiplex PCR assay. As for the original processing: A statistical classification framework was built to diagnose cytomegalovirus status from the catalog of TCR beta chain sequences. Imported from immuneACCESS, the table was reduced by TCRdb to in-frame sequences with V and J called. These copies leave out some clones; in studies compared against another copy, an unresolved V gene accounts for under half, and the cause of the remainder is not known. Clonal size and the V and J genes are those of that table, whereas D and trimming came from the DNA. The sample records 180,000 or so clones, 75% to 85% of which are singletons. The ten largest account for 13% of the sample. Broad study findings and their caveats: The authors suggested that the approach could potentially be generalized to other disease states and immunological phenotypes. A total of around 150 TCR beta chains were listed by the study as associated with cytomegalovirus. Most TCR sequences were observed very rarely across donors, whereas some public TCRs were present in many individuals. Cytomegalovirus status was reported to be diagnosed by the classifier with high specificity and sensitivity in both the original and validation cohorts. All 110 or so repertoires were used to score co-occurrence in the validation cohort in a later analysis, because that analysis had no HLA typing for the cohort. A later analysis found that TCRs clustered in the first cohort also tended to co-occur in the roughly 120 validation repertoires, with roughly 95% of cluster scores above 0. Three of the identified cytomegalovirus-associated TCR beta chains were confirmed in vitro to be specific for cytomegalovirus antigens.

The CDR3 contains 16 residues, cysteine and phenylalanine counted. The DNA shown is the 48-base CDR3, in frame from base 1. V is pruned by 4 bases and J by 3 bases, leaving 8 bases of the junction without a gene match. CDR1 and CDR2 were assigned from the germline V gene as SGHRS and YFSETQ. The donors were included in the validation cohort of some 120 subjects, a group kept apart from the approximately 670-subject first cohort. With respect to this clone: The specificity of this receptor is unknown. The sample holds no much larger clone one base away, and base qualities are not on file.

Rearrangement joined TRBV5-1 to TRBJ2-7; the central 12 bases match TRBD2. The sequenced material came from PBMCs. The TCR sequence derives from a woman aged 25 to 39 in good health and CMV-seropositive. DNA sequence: TGCGCCAGCAGCGCGTCACTAGCGGGAGGTTTCTACGAGCAGTACTTC. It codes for CASSASLAGGFYEQYF.